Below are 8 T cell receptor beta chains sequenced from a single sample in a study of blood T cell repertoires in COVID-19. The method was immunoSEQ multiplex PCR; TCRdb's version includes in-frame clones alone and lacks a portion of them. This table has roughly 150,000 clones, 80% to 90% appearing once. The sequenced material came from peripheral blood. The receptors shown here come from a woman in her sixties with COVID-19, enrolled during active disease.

The CDR3 sequence is CASSPREYYGYTF. The CDR3 DNA sequence: TGTGCCAGCAGCCCCCGGGAGTACTATGGCTACACCTTC. The rearrangement joins TRBV9 to TRBJ1-2; D ambiguous. The ends were cut back, 4 bases at V and 3 bases at J, with 10 bases in the middle. The CDR3 length is 13 residues. The germline V gene encodes CDR1 SGDLS and CDR2 YYNGEE.

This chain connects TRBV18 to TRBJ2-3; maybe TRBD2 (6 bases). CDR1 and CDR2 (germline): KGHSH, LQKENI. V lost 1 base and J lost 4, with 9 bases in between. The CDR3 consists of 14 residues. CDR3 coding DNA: TGTGCCAGCTCACCACAGGGAGGATCAGATACGCAGTATTTT. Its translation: CASSPQGGSDTQYF.

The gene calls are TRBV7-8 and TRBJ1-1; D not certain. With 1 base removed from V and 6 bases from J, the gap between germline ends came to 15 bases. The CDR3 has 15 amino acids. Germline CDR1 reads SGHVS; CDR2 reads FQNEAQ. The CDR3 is CASSLDSRGAAEAFF. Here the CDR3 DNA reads TGTGCCAGCAGCTTAGATTCGCGGGGTGCCGCTGAAGCTTTCTTT.

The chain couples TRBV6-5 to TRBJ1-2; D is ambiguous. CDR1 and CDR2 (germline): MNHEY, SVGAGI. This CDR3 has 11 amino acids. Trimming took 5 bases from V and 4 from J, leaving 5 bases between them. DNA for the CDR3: TGTGCCAGCAGTCGTGTCTATGGCTACACCTTC. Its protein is CASSRVYGYTF.

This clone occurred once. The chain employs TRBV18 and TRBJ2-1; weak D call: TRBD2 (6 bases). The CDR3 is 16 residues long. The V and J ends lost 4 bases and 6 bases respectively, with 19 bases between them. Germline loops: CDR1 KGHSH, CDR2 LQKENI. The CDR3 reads CASSRPGVPAFNEQFF. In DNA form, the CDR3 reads TGTGCCAGCTCACGCCCGGGGGTCCCTGCGTTCAATGAGCAGTTCTTC.

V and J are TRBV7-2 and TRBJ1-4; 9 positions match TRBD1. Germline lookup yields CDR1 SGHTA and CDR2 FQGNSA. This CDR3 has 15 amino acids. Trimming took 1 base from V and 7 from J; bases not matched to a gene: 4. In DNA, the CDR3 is TGTGCCAGCAGCTTAGGGGGGACAGGGCTTGAAAAACTGTTTTTT. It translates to CASSLGGTGLEKLFF.

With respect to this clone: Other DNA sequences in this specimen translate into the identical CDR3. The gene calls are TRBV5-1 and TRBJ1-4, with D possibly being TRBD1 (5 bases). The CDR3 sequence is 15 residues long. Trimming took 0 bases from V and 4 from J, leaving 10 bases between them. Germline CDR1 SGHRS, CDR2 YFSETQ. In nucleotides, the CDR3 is TGCGCCAGCAGCTTGGAGGGCAGGGTTAATGAAAAACTGTTTTTT. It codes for CASSLEGRVNEKLFF.

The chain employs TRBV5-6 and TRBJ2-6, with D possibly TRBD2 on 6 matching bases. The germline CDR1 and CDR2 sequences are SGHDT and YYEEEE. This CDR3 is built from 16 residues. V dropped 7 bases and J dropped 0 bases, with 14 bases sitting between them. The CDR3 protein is CASGGSPSSGANVLTF. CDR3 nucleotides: TGTGCCAGCGGGGGGTCCCCAAGCTCTGGGGCCAACGTCCTGACTTTC.